This T cell receptor (beta chain) was recovered during a study of glioma-infiltrating T cells after dendritic cell vaccination. Sequenced by immunoSEQ multiplex PCR; TCRdb stores in-frame clones only, minus some. The sample contains around 100,000 clones, roughly 79% of which appear only once. Selection required adequate fresh-frozen tumor tissue plus more than two years' survival data. Blood PBMC samples: pre-vaccination, two weeks post third vaccination, and at tumor progression. The CDR3 has 15 residues. V was clipped by 4 bases and J by 2 bases; unmatched bases: 8. The germline gives CDR1 SNHLY, CDR2 FYNNEI.

The source is a human donor with glioblastoma. V is TRBV2 and J is TRBJ2-7, with TRBD1 matching 7 bases. Sample: blood, taken before dendritic cell vaccination. CDR3 sequence: CASSVRGQPTYEQYF. In DNA, the CDR3 is TGTGCCAGCAGTGTCCGGGGACAGCCAACCTACGAGCAGTACTTC.